The TCR beta chain described here comes from a study of shared clonotypes between healthy human individuals. At the level of the study: Donors were a couple of women and a few men aged 18 to 49.

The CDR3 length is 15 residues. Germline trimming cut 4 bases from V and 1 base from J; bases unmatched to any gene: 2. CDR1 is MNHEY and CDR2 is SVGAGI in the germline V gene. The study separated CD4+ cells into CD45RA+ naive and CD45RA-negative memory subsets. Assay: immunoSEQ multiplex PCR; the TCRdb copy retains only in-frame clones and omits some. The sample yields nearly 750,000 clones, 72% seen once. The sequenced sample consisted of memory CD4+ T cells sorted from blood. Specified subset: CD45RA-negative fraction. This sequence originates from a woman in her 30s in good health. The chain combines TRBV6-5 with TRBJ1-1; the match to TRBD1 covers 11 bases. CDR3 in DNA: TGTGCCAGCAGTTGGACAGGGGGCAGGAACACTGAAGCTTTCTTT. This translates into CASSWTGGRNTEAFF.